Following are 21 T cell receptor beta chains from one sample sequenced in a study of blood T cell repertoires in COVID-19. The table came from immunoSEQ multiplex PCR; TCRdb's copy has only in-frame clones and leaves some out. The sample includes approximately 290,000 clones, approximately 85% of them seen just once. Material: PBMCs or T cells enriched from blood (not recorded which). Source of these receptors: a woman in her twenties or thirties who had recovered from COVID-19.

The CDR3: CASSEAAGPNTNEQFF. In DNA, the CDR3 is TGTGCCAGCAGTGAAGCGGCGGGCCCGAACACTAATGAGCAGTTCTTC. The chain has TRBV2 and TRBJ2-1; TRBD2 might be the D (5 bases). The CDR3 is made up of 16 amino acids. Germline CDR1 is SNHLY and CDR2 is FYNNEI. V was pared by 0 bases and J by 7 bases, with 16 bases between.

This chain joins TRBV28 and TRBJ2-1; 7 positions agree with TRBD1. The CDR3 sequence is 14 residues long. J was trimmed by 5 bases and V by 8 bases; bases with no gene match: 9. The germline gives CDR1 MDHEN, CDR2 SYDVKM. As DNA, the CDR3 is TGTGCCAGCCACACCACGGGACAGCACAATGAGCAGTTCTTC. This sequence encodes CASHTTGQHNEQFF.

This chain uses TRBV21-1 with TRBJ1-5. TRBV21-1 is a listed pseudogene. The CDR3 is 12 residues long. The CDR3, as DNA: TGTGCCAGCAGCAAACACTATCAGCCCCAGCATTTT. This translates into CASSKHYQPQHF.

V and J are TRBV7-2 and TRBJ2-1; maybe TRBD2 (7 bases). The CDR3 loop spans 15 amino acids. V lost 3 bases and J 4 bases, leaving 13 bases between the germline ends. Germline V lookup: CDR1 SGHTA, CDR2 FQGNSA. The CDR3 nucleotides are TGTGCCAGCAGCTTCGGCGGGGGCCGGTACAATGAGCAGTTCTTC. Protein product: CASSFGGGRYNEQFF. The whole variable domain, filled in from reference TRBV7-2 and TRBJ2-1, reads GAGVSQSPSNKVTEKGKDVELRCDPISGHTALYWYRQSLGQGLEFLIYFQGNSAPDKSGLPSDRFSAERTGGSVSTLTIQRTQQEDSAVYLCASSFGGGRYNEQFFGPGTRLTVL.

This rearrangement joins TRBV5-1 to TRBJ1-1; a weak D match, TRBD1 (5 bases). CDR3 length equals 15 residues. CDR1 SGHRS and CDR2 YFSETQ come from the germline V gene. V was trimmed by 5 bases and J by 1 base, leaving 15 bases between them. CDR3 amino acids: CASRETLGGNTEAFF. In DNA form, the CDR3 reads TGCGCCAGCAGGGAAACGTTGGGGGGGAACACTGAAGCTTTCTTT.

The CDR3 loop reads CASSETVNTEAFF. In DNA, the CDR3 is TGTGCCAGCTCCGAAACGGTGAACACTGAAGCTTTCTTT. This rearrangement joins TRBV11-3 to TRBJ1-1; D is unresolved. V lost 8 bases and J lost 0, with 10 bases in between. This CDR3 contains 13 residues. CDR1 and CDR2 (germline): SGHNT, YENEEA.

This clone has a handful of counts. The rearrangement uses TRBV19 and TRBJ1-2; D is undetermined. Germline lookup yields CDR1 LNHDA and CDR2 SQIVND (reference sequence). V was clipped by 3 bases and J by 7 bases, with 9 bases between them. This CDR3 comprises 12 residues. The chain's CDR3 is CASSIGMAGYTF. Written as DNA, the CDR3 is TGTGCCAGTAGTATCGGGATGGCTGGCTACACCTTC.

The genes are TRBV25-1 and TRBJ2-1; 7 bases are shared with TRBD2. Germline V gene lookup returns CDR1 MGHDK and CDR2 SYGVNS. The CDR3 runs 15 residues. After removal of 2 bases from V and 5 bases from J, the junction contained 6 bases not matched to a gene. The CDR3 protein is CASSEGGLADNEQFF. Here the CDR3 DNA reads TGTGCCAGCAGTGAAGGTGGTCTAGCGGACAATGAGCAGTTCTTC.

The chain couples TRBV6-6 to TRBJ2-1; 16 bases are shared with TRBD2. From germline, CDR1 is MNHNY and CDR2 SVGAGI (reference sequence). The J segment lost 2 bases and the V segment lost 5 bases, leaving 6 bases of the junction unmatched. The CDR3 has 18 residues. In nucleotides, the CDR3 is TGTGCCAGCAGTCCCGGGACTAGCGGGGGGGGACCCTACAATGAGCAGTTCTTC. It specifies CASSPGTSGGGPYNEQFF.

This sequence joins TRBV5-5 and TRBJ2-4; D uncertain. The CDR3 consists of 15 residues. Trimming took 1 base from V and 0 from J, leaving 8 bases between them. CDR1 is SGHKS and CDR2 is YYEKEE in the germline V gene (reference sequence). CDR3 DNA sequence: TGTGCCAGCAGCTTGAAGAGTGCAGCCAAAAACATTCAGTACTTC. This translates into CASSLKSAAKNIQYF.

The chain links TRBV12-3 or TRBV12-4 to TRBJ2-2; D call uncertain. This CDR3 comprises 13 residues. Trimming shortened V by 7 bases and J by 4 bases, and 10 bases separated the two germline ends. DNA for the CDR3: TGTGCCAGCAACGGTATCGGCACCGGGGAGCTGTTTTTT. This translates into CASNGIGTGELFF.

V and J are TRBV7-2 and TRBJ1-5; 9 bases align to TRBD1. This CDR3 is 16 amino acids long. Germline CDR1 SGHTA, CDR2 FQGNSA. Trimming at V came to 1 base and at J to 5 bases, leaving 6 bases not matched to a gene. CDR3 coding DNA: TGTGCCAGCAGCTTAGATCCGGGACAGGGATATCAGCCCCAGCATTTT. Amino acid sequence: CASSLDPGQGYQPQHF.

The rearrangement uses TRBV9 and TRBJ1-2; possibly TRBD1 for D (5 bases). The CDR3 covers 12 residues. V was trimmed by 6 bases and J by 8 bases, leaving 14 bases between them. Germline V gene sequence: CDR1 SGDLS, CDR2 YYNGEE. Here the CDR3 reads CASNQLDRGYTF. CDR3 DNA: TGTGCCAGCAACCAACTCGACAGAGGCTACACCTTC. Full variable domain (missing parts from reference TRBV9 and TRBJ1-2): DSGVTQTPKHLITATGQRVTLRCSPRSGDLSVYWYQQSLDQGLQFLIQYYNGEERAKGNILERFSAQQFPDLHSELNLSSLELGDSALYFCASNQLDRGYTFGSGTRLTVV.

The CDR3 sequence is CASSVGRELITDTQYF. The CDR3 nucleotides are TGTGCCAGCAGCGTAGGGCGGGAGCTAATCACAGATACGCAGTATTTT. This rearrangement joins TRBV9 to TRBJ2-3; 7 nucleotides line up with TRBD2. V lost 0 bases and J lost 2; bases outside the gene matches: 6. The CDR3 contains 16 residues. From germline, CDR1 is SGDLS and CDR2 YYNGEE.

V usage is TRBV10-3 and J usage is TRBJ2-2; the D gene is possibly TRBD1 (6 bases). CDR1 and CDR2 (germline): ENHRY, SYGVKD. The CDR3 runs to 16 residues. The V end lost 7 bases, the J end lost 0 bases, and 15 bases lay between the germline ends. CDR3 coding DNA: TGTGCCATCAAGGGAACAACAGGGTCGAACACCGGGGAGCTGTTTTTT. Encoded protein: CAIKGTTGSNTGELFF.

This sequence joins TRBV5-1 and TRBJ2-1; the D gene is possibly TRBD1 (7 bases). From germline, CDR1 is SGHRS and CDR2 YFSETQ. The V gene lost 0 bases and the J gene lost 0 bases, with 16 bases spanning the gap. The CDR3 length is 18 residues. The CDR3 loop is CASSLGWGQGGSYNEQFF. The CDR3, as DNA: TGCGCCAGCAGCTTGGGGTGGGGCCAGGGGGGCTCCTACAATGAGCAGTTCTTC.

The V gene is TRBV7-9, the J gene TRBJ2-7, with TRBD1 matching 11 bases. This CDR3 is 14 amino acids long. The V gene end was trimmed by 5 bases and the J gene end by 11 bases; junction bases not matched to a gene: 11. In germline, CDR1 is SEHNR, CDR2 FQNEAQ (reference sequence). The CDR3 loop is CASSLGTGGHVKYF. The CDR3, as DNA: TGTGCCAGCAGCCTCGGGACAGGGGGACATGTAAAGTACTTC.

The chain links TRBV11-3 to TRBJ2-1, with 7 bases lining up with TRBD2. The CDR3 is 13 amino acids. Trimming at V came to 5 bases and at J to 9 bases, leaving 7 bases not matched to a gene. Germline V gives CDR1 SGHNT, CDR2 YENEEA. The CDR3 sequence is CASSRGDGVEQFF. The CDR3 coding sequence is TGTGCCAGCAGCCGGGGGGACGGGGTTGAGCAGTTCTTC.

The gene calls are TRBV7-7 and TRBJ2-2; 10 bases match TRBD2. Trimming removed 5 bases from V and 6 bases from J; junction bases left unmatched: 15. Germline loops: CDR1 SSHAT, CDR2 FNYEAQ (reference sequence). The CDR3 sequence is 18 residues long. The CDR3 loop reads CASSPNPSGRILAGELFF. In DNA, the CDR3 is TGTGCCAGCAGCCCAAACCCTAGCGGGAGAATTTTGGCCGGGGAGCTGTTTTTT.

The chain combines TRBV11-2 with TRBJ1-3, with TRBD1 identical over 8 bases. The trim removed 7 bases at V and 2 bases at J, leaving 4 bases unmatched. The CDR3 length is 14 residues. Germline CDR1 SGHAT, CDR2 FQNNGV. CDR3 in DNA: TGTGCCAGCATGCGGACAGGGACTGGAAACACCATATATTTT. Its protein product is CASMRTGTGNTIYF.

This clone has a handful of counts. The chain combines TRBV11-2 with TRBJ1-3, with TRBD1 matching 8 bases. CDR1 and CDR2 from the germline V gene are SGHAT and FQNNGV. The ends lost 1 base at V and 0 bases at J; junction bases unmatched: 8. The CDR3 totals 18 residues. The CDR3 spells CASSLVARTGGSGNTIYF. CDR3 in DNA: TGTGCCAGCAGCTTAGTTGCCCGAACAGGGGGCTCTGGAAACACCATATATTTT.